This T cell receptor (beta chain) is from a study of shared clonotypes between healthy human individuals. Across the whole study: Each donor's CD8 memory used one plate, CD8 naive two, each CD4 subset three.

The ends were cut back, 2 bases at V and 5 bases at J, with 13 bases in the middle. This CDR3 contains 14 residues. CDR1 is MDHEN and CDR2 is SYDVKM in the germline V gene. Findings of the study overall: With four donors compared, 4% to 5.5% of naive CD4 clonotypes were shared.

Notes on this clone: Antigen: not known.

Clones were sequenced by immunoSEQ multiplex PCR, and TCRdb holds only the in-frame ones, with some missing. The table shows about 2 million clones, with 85% to 95% occurring only once. The rearrangement links TRBV28 to TRBJ2-7; tentatively, D is TRBD1 (6 bases). Sequencing was performed on naive CD4+ T cells sorted from blood. Subset meaning: CD45RA+ positively selected. The clonotype originates from a man between 18 and 29 years old in good health. Written as DNA, the CDR3 is TGTGCCAGCAGTTTAACACAGGGTATCAACGAGCAGTACTTC. Residues: CASSLTQGINEQYF.